Each of the 32 T cell receptor beta chains below was sequenced from the same sample in a study of T cell responses to AZD1222 COVID-19 vaccine. Libraries were prepared by immunoSEQ multiplex PCR; TCRdb keeps only in-frame clonotypes and omits some of them. Of under 70,000 clones listed, 60% to 85% are singletons. The input for sequencing was peripheral blood, taken on day 0 of MenACWY control vaccination. These TCRs come from an adult in good health.

V is TRBV2 and J is TRBJ2-5; 15 bases map to TRBD2. Germline V gene data show CDR1 as SNHLY and CDR2 as FYNNEI. J lost 3 bases, V lost 6 bases, and 2 bases had no gene match. The CDR3 contains 15 residues. The CDR3 protein is CASRGTSGGKETQYF. The CDR3 DNA sequence: TGTGCCAGCAGGGGGACTAGCGGGGGGAAAGAGACCCAGTACTTC. Full variable domain (remainder filled in from reference TRBV2 and TRBJ2-5): EPEVTQTPSHQVTQMGQEVILRCVPISNHLYFYWYRQILGQKVEFLVSFYNNEISEKSEIFDDQFSVERPDGSNFTLKIRSTKLEDSAMYFCASRGTSGGKETQYFGPGTRLLVL.

The genes are TRBV30 and TRBJ1-4; 7 positions agree with TRBD1. Germline CDR1 reads GTSNPN; CDR2 reads SVGIG (reference sequence). The CDR3 runs 14 residues. V shed 5 bases, J shed 6 bases, and the junction held 9 bases outside the gene matches. CDR3: CAWSPGGGDEKLFF. Here the CDR3 DNA reads TGTGCCTGGTCACCAGGGGGAGGGGATGAAAAACTGTTTTTT. Full variable domain (rest looked up from reference TRBV30 and TRBJ1-4): SQTIHQWPATLVQPVGSPLSLECTVEGTSNPNLYWYRQAAGRGLQLLFYSVGIGQISSEVPQNLSASRPQDRQFILSSKKLLLSDSGFYLCAWSPGGGDEKLFFGSGTQLSVL.

The CDR3 DNA reads TGTGCCAGCAGTTCCCAGGGGAGGGGAAATGAAAAACTGTTTTTT. Translating gives CASSSQGRGNEKLFF. The V call is TRBV6-2 or TRBV6-3, the J call TRBJ1-4; weak D call: TRBD1 (6 bases). Germline V gene data show CDR1 as MNHEY and CDR2 as SVGEGT. Trimming took 4 bases from V and 5 from J, leaving 14 bases between them. The CDR3 is 15 amino acids.

This chain uses TRBV4-3 with TRBJ1-2, with D uncertain. The V gene lost 2 bases and the J gene lost 2 bases, with 6 bases spanning the gap. Germline CDR1 reads LGHNA; CDR2 reads YSLEER. This CDR3 has 13 amino acids. CDR3 protein: CASSQTRNYGYTF. CDR3 DNA sequence: TGCGCCAGCAGCCAAACCAGGAACTATGGCTACACCTTC.

The rearrangement joins TRBV6-5 to TRBJ2-1; 7 nucleotides align to TRBD1. Unmatched junction bases numbered 3, after V lost 8 bases and J lost 5 bases. The CDR3 loop spans 12 amino acids. The V gene's germline CDR1 is MNHEY and CDR2 SVGAGI. The CDR3 protein is CASRGQNNEQFF. DNA for the CDR3: TGTGCCAGCCGGGGACAGAACAATGAGCAGTTCTTC.

The chain carries TRBV7-8 and TRBJ2-7; unclear D gene. The CDR3 loop spans 13 amino acids. Germline V gene data show CDR1 as SGHVS and CDR2 as FQNEAQ. V was cut by 5 bases and J by 5 bases, with 13 bases left in between. This CDR3 reads CASSPGRADEQYF. For the CDR3, the DNA is TGTGCCAGCAGCCCCGGACGGGCCGACGAGCAGTACTTC. The variable domain in full, with the rest retrieved from reference TRBV7-8 and TRBJ2-7, is GAGVSQSPRYKVAKRGQDVALRCDPISGHVSLFWYQQALGQGPEFLTYFQNEAQLDKSGLPSDRFFAERPEGSVSTLKIQRTQQEDSAVYLCASSPGRADEQYFGPGTRLTVT.

The chain has TRBV2 and TRBJ2-1; possibly TRBD1 for D (5 bases). The CDR3 extends over 17 amino acids. From germline, CDR1 is SNHLY and CDR2 FYNNEI. The ends were cut back, 5 bases at V and 6 bases at J, with 23 bases in the middle. CDR3 in amino acids: CASSHPVAGKATNEQFF. The CDR3 nucleotides are TGTGCCAGCAGTCATCCGGTCGCAGGGAAGGCTACCAATGAGCAGTTCTTC.

The chain has TRBV18 and TRBJ2-1; a possible D gene is TRBD2 (6 bases). The CDR3 is 15 residues long. The V end lost 6 bases, the J end lost 4 bases, and 16 bases lay between the germline ends. Germline lookup yields CDR1 KGHSH and CDR2 LQKENI. In DNA, the CDR3 is TGTGCCAGCTCTCCGAGCCGGGAGCTATACAATGAGCAGTTCTTC. Translating gives CASSPSRELYNEQFF.

The J gene is TRBJ1-6, the V gene TRBV5-1; D is uncertain. This CDR3 has 15 residues. CDR1 is SGHRS and CDR2 is YFSETQ in the germline V gene. Trimming removed 1 base at V and 7 bases at J, with 12 bases between. As DNA, the CDR3 is TGCGCCAGCAGCTTGTCGGGCGGAGAAAATTCACCCCTCCACTTT. Its protein product is CASSLSGGENSPLHF.

The genes are TRBV2 and TRBJ1-6; no clear D gene. CDR3 length: 16 amino acids. The germline V gene encodes CDR1 SNHLY and CDR2 FYNNEI. Trimming pared 6 bases from V and 1 base from J, leaving 13 bases between. CDR3 coding DNA: TGTGCCAGCAGCCCGGACTCTCGGTCCTATAATTCACCCCTCCACTTT. Its protein is CASSPDSRSYNSPLHF.

This clone was found a few times. The J gene is TRBJ2-3, the V gene TRBV30; 9 nucleotides line up with TRBD1. V lost 2 bases to trimming and J lost 5 bases; unmatched junction nucleotides: 11. Germline CDR1 GTSNPN, CDR2 SVGIG (reference sequence). The CDR3 runs to 16 residues. CDR3 amino acids: CAWSLIKGTGKDTQYF. In DNA form, the CDR3 reads TGTGCCTGGAGTCTCATAAAAGGGACAGGGAAAGATACGCAGTATTTT.

The chain combines TRBV10-3 with TRBJ2-1; TRBD2 agrees at 7 bases. Germline CDR1 reads ENHRY; CDR2 reads SYGVKD. The CDR3 loop spans 15 amino acids. The junction had 6 bases not matched to a gene; V was cut back by 3 bases and J by 4 bases. Here the CDR3 reads CAISEWSGNYNEQFF. The CDR3 DNA sequence: TGTGCCATCAGTGAATGGAGCGGGAATTACAATGAGCAGTTCTTC.

This chain joins TRBV11-1 and TRBJ1-4; tentative D call: TRBD1 (6 bases). The CDR3 is made up of 14 amino acids. Germline-derived CDR1 and CDR2 are SGHAT and FQDESV (reference sequence). V lost 5 bases to trimming and J lost 8 bases, with 15 bases between them. Written as DNA, the CDR3 is TGTGCCAGCAGCCGGACAGACTCACCCGAAAAACTGTTTTTT. Protein: CASSRTDSPEKLFF. Full variable domain (outside the CDR3, taken from reference TRBV11-1 and TRBJ1-4): EAEVAQSPRYKITEKSQAVAFWCDPISGHATLYWYRQILGQGPELLVQFQDESVVDDSQLPKDRFSAERLKGVDSTLKIQPAELGDSAMYLCASSRTDSPEKLFFGSGTQLSVL.

This clone was observed a few times. V is TRBV19 and J is TRBJ2-1; 9 positions match TRBD2. CDR3 length equals 20 residues. In germline, CDR1 is LNHDA, CDR2 SQIVND (reference sequence). J lost 4 bases, V lost 2 bases, and 18 bases had no gene match. In DNA, the CDR3 is TGTGCCAGTAGTATAACCCCCGGCGGGAGGGTAGGTGGGGGGTACAATGAGCAGTTCTTC. Translated: CASSITPGGRVGGGYNEQFF.

The rearrangement joins TRBV9 to TRBJ1-1; D not certain. The ends were cut back, 0 bases at V and 8 bases at J, with 14 bases in the middle. This CDR3 spans 14 amino acids. Germline values: CDR1 SGDLS, CDR2 YYNGEE. CDR3 loop: CASSVVDSYGEAFF. The CDR3 DNA reads TGTGCCAGCAGCGTAGTGGACTCATATGGCGAAGCTTTCTTT.

The chain carries TRBV6-2 or TRBV6-3 and TRBJ2-3; 7 positions match TRBD1. The V gene end was trimmed by 6 bases and the J gene end by 5 bases; junction bases not matched to a gene: 8. The CDR3 covers 14 residues. Per germline, CDR1 MNHEY and CDR2 SVGEGT. The CDR3 coding sequence is TGTGCCAGCAGCAGAGACAGGGTTAAAGATACGCAGTATTTT. It translates to CASSRDRVKDTQYF.

The rearrangement links TRBV2 to TRBJ1-3; possible D gene TRBD1, 6 bases. This CDR3 region has 15 residues. Germline CDR1 is SNHLY and CDR2 is FYNNEI. The V end was cut by 6 bases, the J end by 3 bases, with 15 bases between. The DNA for the CDR3 is TGTGCCAGCAGAGGGGGGGAGACAGGTGGAAACACCATATATTTT. Residues: CASRGGETGGNTIYF.

DNA for the CDR3: TGTGCCAGCAGTGTGAGGGCGGGTGATCAGCCCCAGCATTTT. Its protein product is CASSVRAGDQPQHF. This chain connects TRBV2 to TRBJ1-5; D gene ambiguous. The germline CDR1 and CDR2 sequences are SNHLY and FYNNEI. The length of the CDR3 is 14 residues. Between the trimmed V and J ends, which lost 4 bases and 5 bases, there was a span of 12 bases. Combining the CDR3 with reference TRBV2 and TRBJ1-5 gives the whole variable domain EPEVTQTPSHQVTQMGQEVILRCVPISNHLYFYWYRQILGQKVEFLVSFYNNEISEKSEIFDDQFSVERPDGSNFTLKIRSTKLEDSAMYFCASSVRAGDQPQHFGDGTRLSIL.

In its sample, this clone was seen a few times. J is TRBJ1-1 and V is TRBV29-1; a possible D gene is TRBD1 (6 bases). V shed 7 bases and J shed 6 bases, with 15 bases lying between them. Germline CDR1 and CDR2: SQVTM and ANQGSEA. This CDR3 is 12 amino acids long. Here the CDR3 reads CSGVKGGSEAFF. CDR3 DNA sequence: TGCAGCGGGGTCAAGGGGGGCTCTGAAGCTTTCTTT.

The chain joins TRBV7-2 to TRBJ2-3; D is possibly TRBD1 (6 bases). The CDR3 totals 13 residues. V was pared by 5 bases and J by 6 bases, with 12 bases between. The germline V gene encodes CDR1 SGHTA and CDR2 FQGNSA. CDR3 coding DNA: TGTGCCAGCAGCCTACAGGGTAGGGATACGCAGTATTTT. This encodes CASSLQGRDTQYF. Full variable domain (missing parts from reference TRBV7-2 and TRBJ2-3): GAGVSQSPSNKVTEKGKDVELRCDPISGHTALYWYRQSLGQGLEFLIYFQGNSAPDKSGLPSDRFSAERTGGSVSTLTIQRTQQEDSAVYLCASSLQGRDTQYFGPGTRLTVL.

This clone has just a few counts. The rearrangement uses TRBV19 and TRBJ2-1; D is perhaps TRBD1 (6 bases). Trimming pared 1 base from V and 10 bases from J, leaving 20 bases between. The CDR3 is 16 amino acids. Germline V gene sequence: CDR1 LNHDA, CDR2 SQIVND (reference sequence). CDR3 bases: TGTGCCAGTAGTATAGCCGCCAGGGGTTACGAATACGAGCAGTTCTTC. Translated, it gives CASSIAARGYEYEQFF.

The rearrangement uses TRBV7-9 and TRBJ2-5; 9 positions match TRBD1. CDR1 SEHNR and CDR2 FQNEAQ come from the germline V gene (reference sequence). V dropped 6 bases and J dropped 5; count of bases not matched to a gene: 10. The CDR3 extends over 15 amino acids. The CDR3 DNA follows: TGTGCCAGCAGGTCCCCGGGACAGGGAGCCGAGACCCAGTACTTC. Translation: CASRSPGQGAETQYF.

The chain has TRBV11-2 and TRBJ2-7, with a possible D match to TRBD1 (5 bases). Trimming took 5 bases from V and 3 from J, leaving 14 bases between them. CDR3 length: 14 residues. CDR1 is SGHAT and CDR2 is FQNNGV in the germline V gene. CDR3 loop: CASSPRAGIYEQYF. The CDR3 bases are TGTGCCAGCAGCCCCCGGGCAGGGATCTACGAGCAGTACTTC.

This clone was seen a few times. The chain recombines TRBV5-1 with TRBJ2-1, with 7 bases aligning to TRBD2. CDR1 SGHRS and CDR2 YFSETQ come from the germline V gene. Losses at the gene ends were 0 bases for V and 9 bases for J; bases not matched to a gene: 3. The CDR3 length is 13 residues. Here the CDR3 DNA reads TGCGCCAGCAGCTTGGAGCAGCGGGGTGAGCAGTTCTTC. Its protein is CASSLEQRGEQFF.

This clone has only one observation. CDR3 coding DNA: TGTGCCAGCAGTAACCGGGACAGCTCCTATAATTCACCCCTCCACTTT. Protein sequence: CASSNRDSSYNSPLHF. The V gene is TRBV28, the J gene TRBJ1-6, with 7 bases fitting TRBD1. The CDR3 totals 16 residues. V lost 5 bases and J lost 0; bases outside the gene matches: 4. CDR1 MDHEN and CDR2 SYDVKM come from the germline V gene.

The rearrangement joins TRBV30 to TRBJ1-1; no firm D call. V was cut by 3 bases and J by 3 bases, with 8 bases left in between. The CDR3 is 12 amino acids. Germline assignment: CDR1 GTSNPN and CDR2 SVGIG (reference sequence). This chain's CDR3 is CAWRRVDTEAFF. CDR3 in DNA: TGTGCCTGGAGAAGGGTTGACACTGAAGCTTTCTTT.

J is TRBJ2-2 and V is TRBV18, with no clear D. This CDR3 is built from 13 residues. Looked up from germline, CDR1 is KGHSH and CDR2 is LQKENI. V was pared by 4 bases and J by 1 base, with 4 bases between. The CDR3 DNA follows: TGTGCCAGCTCACAGGGGAACACCGGGGAGCTGTTTTTT. This translates into CASSQGNTGELFF.

The chain is built from TRBV3-1 (or the pseudogene TRBV3-2) and TRBJ1-3, with TRBD1 matching over 7 bases. V shed 0 bases and J 0 bases; nucleotides not matched to a gene: 2. The CDR3 is made up of 16 amino acids. Germline CDR1 reads LGHDT; CDR2 reads YNNKEL (reference sequence). CDR3: CASSQDRGYSGNTIYF. The CDR3 DNA follows: TGTGCCAGCAGCCAAGACAGGGGGTACTCTGGAAACACCATATATTTT.

The chain couples TRBV5-1 to TRBJ1-6, with TRBD1 identical over 9 bases. CDR1 is SGHRS, CDR2 YFSETQ, per germline. The CDR3 consists of 16 residues. Trimming at V came to 4 bases and at J to 7 bases, leaving 9 bases not matched to a gene. CDR3 amino acids: CASSPGTGSANSPLHF. The CDR3 coding sequence is TGCGCCAGCAGCCCAGGGACAGGGTCGGCGAATTCACCCCTCCACTTT. Full variable domain (outside the CDR3, taken from reference TRBV5-1 and TRBJ1-6): KAGVTQTPRYLIKTRGQQVTLSCSPISGHRSVSWYQQTPGQGLQFLFEYFSETQRNKGNFPGRFSGRQFSNSRSEMNVSTLELGDSALYLCASSPGTGSANSPLHFGNGTRLTVT.

The chain recombines TRBV6-5 with TRBJ1-3; D gene ambiguous. The CDR3 covers 14 residues. Germline CDR1 reads MNHEY; CDR2 reads SVGAGI. V lost 7 bases, J lost 0 bases, and 10 bases lay in between. The CDR3 DNA follows: TGTGCCAGCAAGGAGGCCTACTCTGGAAACACCATATATTTT. Translating gives CASKEAYSGNTIYF.

This clone was seen more than once but under ten times. The rearrangement links TRBV18 to TRBJ2-6, with D tentatively TRBD1 (6 bases). There are 14 residues in the CDR3. Germline V gene sequence: CDR1 KGHSH, CDR2 LQKENI. The V end was cut by 5 bases, the J end by 2 bases, with 7 bases between. CDR3 region: CASSKGAGANVLTF. Here the CDR3 DNA reads TGTGCCAGCTCAAAGGGGGCTGGGGCCAACGTCCTGACTTTC.

V and J are TRBV2 and TRBJ1-6; the match to TRBD1 covers 7 bases. The CDR3 is 14 amino acids. With 3 bases clipped from V and 10 bases from J, the junction kept 6 bases outside the gene matches. Looked up from germline, CDR1 is SNHLY and CDR2 is FYNNEI. CDR3 DNA: TGTGCCAGCAGTGAGGACAGGTTCGACTCACCCCTCCACTTT. Protein sequence: CASSEDRFDSPLHF.